These 18 T cell receptor beta chains originate from one sample sequenced in a study of OX40 agonist ivuxolimab in advanced cancers. The library was built by means of the immunoSEQ multiplex PCR assay. Not all clones reach the TCRdb copy of this immuneACCESS table, which keeps in-frame sequences only. Checked studies attribute under half of the gap to unresolved V genes and leave the rest unexplained. In all, the sample holds approximately 45,000 clones, and approximately 86% of those were seen once. The top ten clones comprise about 54% of the sample. The sample here was CD4+ or CD8+ T cells sorted from blood, taken in a trial of the OX40 agonist ivuxolimab. The source of these receptors is an adult with an advanced solid tumor such as melanoma, head and neck, liver or kidney cancer.

The chain links TRBV5-1 to TRBJ1-2; D is possibly TRBD1 (5 bases). Germline lookup yields CDR1 SGHRS and CDR2 YFSETQ. V lost 4 bases to trimming and J lost 4 bases, with 20 bases between them. The length of the CDR3 is 16 residues. Here the CDR3 DNA reads TGCGCCAGCAGCCCTGGAGGGCAGGGAATTGGCTATGGCTACACCTTC. Its protein product is CASSPGGQGIGYGYTF.

This chain links TRBV2 with TRBJ2-3; 16 nucleotides align to TRBD2. Germline V CDR1 and CDR2: SNHLY, FYNNEI. The V and J ends lost 7 bases and 2 bases, in that order; junction bases with no gene match: 9. This CDR3 has 18 residues. Here the CDR3 DNA reads TGTGCCAGCACGGGACTAGCGGGGGGGCCAAGAGTCACAGATACGCAGTATTTT. It specifies CASTGLAGGPRVTDTQYF.

The V call is TRBV5-1, the J call TRBJ2-1; the D is unclear. Germline V gene lookup returns CDR1 SGHRS and CDR2 YFSETQ. Trimming took 4 bases from V and 4 from J, leaving 9 bases between them. The CDR3 loop spans 13 amino acids. The CDR3 nucleotides are TGCGCCAGCAGCCTCCGGCGTTACAATGAGCAGTTCTTC. This encodes CASSLRRYNEQFF.

J is TRBJ2-5 and V is TRBV21-1; TRBD2, the table's D call, lacks a check against the DNA. TRBV21-1 is a pseudogene segment. The CDR3 sequence is 17 residues long. DNA for the CDR3: TGTGCCAGCAGCAAAGTAGTGGGGCTAGCGGTCCAAGAGACCCAGTACTTC. It codes for CASSKVVGLAVQETQYF.

This sequence joins TRBV5-4 and TRBJ2-5; TRBD1 is a possible D gene (6 bases). The CDR3 spans 13 residues. The germline V and J ends were trimmed by 10 bases and 3 bases, with 16 bases remaining between them. Looked up from germline, CDR1 is SGHNT and CDR2 is YYREEE (reference sequence). The CDR3 region is CAAGPAGEETQYF. The CDR3, as DNA: TGTGCCGCAGGGCCGGCAGGGGAAGAGACCCAGTACTTC. Full variable domain (remainder filled in from reference TRBV5-4 and TRBJ2-5): ETGVTQSPTHLIKTRGQQVTLRCSSQSGHNTVSWYQQALGQGPQFIFQYYREEENGRGNFPPRFSGLQFPNYSSELNVNALELDDSALYLCAAGPAGEETQYFGPGTRLLVL.

The chain combines TRBV9 with TRBJ2-1; D is unresolved. Germline values: CDR1 SGDLS, CDR2 YYNGEE. The ends were cut back, 6 bases at V and 3 bases at J, with 13 bases in the middle. This CDR3 has 14 amino acids. CDR3 nucleotide sequence: TGTGCCAGCAATCCCTCTAGGTACTACAATGAGCAGTTCTTC. Protein: CASNPSRYYNEQFF.

This clone was seen a single time. The rearrangement uses TRBV11-3 and TRBJ1-1, with TRBD1 matching over 8 bases. Germline CDR1 and CDR2: SGHNT and YENEEA. The CDR3 is 14 residues long. J lost 9 bases, V lost 7 bases, and 13 bases had no gene match. The chain's CDR3 is CASTFDRDRQKAFF. CDR3 in DNA: TGTGCCAGCACCTTCGACCGGGACAGGCAGAAAGCTTTCTTT.

The sample holds one count of this clone. The chain links TRBV9 to TRBJ2-2; D is perhaps TRBD1 (5 bases). Germline V lookup: CDR1 SGDLS, CDR2 YYNGEE. The V and J ends lost 4 bases and 4 bases respectively, with 14 bases between them. CDR3 length equals 15 residues. The CDR3 protein is CASSPLQGGTGELFF. DNA for the CDR3: TGTGCCAGCAGCCCCCTTCAGGGTGGCACCGGGGAGCTGTTTTTT.

The chain is built from TRBV2 and TRBJ1-1; D is possibly TRBD1 (5 bases). The V end lost 3 bases, the J end lost 12 bases, and 14 bases lay between the germline ends. CDR1 is SNHLY, CDR2 FYNNEI, per germline. The CDR3 spans 12 residues. The CDR3 nucleotides read TGTGCCAGCAGTGATACCGGGACTCCTACTTTCTTT. This encodes CASSDTGTPTFF. The complete variable domain, with remaining parts taken from reference TRBV2 and TRBJ1-1, reads EPEVTQTPSHQVTQMGQEVILRCVPISNHLYFYWYRQILGQKVEFLVSFYNNEISEKSEIFDDQFSVERPDGSNFTLKIRSTKLEDSAMYFCASSDTGTPTFFGQGTRLTVV.

This sequence joins TRBV5-1 and TRBJ2-7; D might be TRBD1 (5 bases). The germline V gene has CDR1 SGHRS and CDR2 YFSETQ. The ends were cut back, 2 bases at V and 5 bases at J, with 14 bases in the middle. This CDR3 is 14 amino acids long. This CDR3 reads CASSFSSGFNEQYF. CDR3 DNA: TGCGCCAGCAGCTTTTCGTCAGGGTTCAACGAGCAGTACTTC. Based on the CDR3 plus reference TRBV5-1 and TRBJ2-7, the full variable domain is KAGVTQTPRYLIKTRGQQVTLSCSPISGHRSVSWYQQTPGQGLQFLFEYFSETQRNKGNFPGRFSGRQFSNSRSEMNVSTLELGDSALYLCASSFSSGFNEQYFGPGTRLTVT.

This chain links TRBV5-1 with TRBJ2-5; the match to TRBD2 covers 7 bases. V lost 4 bases and J lost 2; bases outside the gene matches: 8. This CDR3 comprises 15 residues. Germline values: CDR1 SGHRS, CDR2 YFSETQ. The CDR3 DNA reads as TGCGCCAGCAGCGCAACAACTAGCGTACAAGAGACCCAGTACTTC. Translated: CASSATTSVQETQYF.

The V gene is TRBV7-2, the J gene TRBJ2-1, with 10 nucleotides matching TRBD2. CDR3 length: 17 residues. The V gene's germline CDR1 is SGHTA and CDR2 FQGNSA. V lost 0 bases, J lost 7 bases, and 9 bases stayed unmatched. The CDR3 DNA reads TGTGCCAGCAGCTTAGCATTTCGGCTAGCGGGAGAAAATGAGCAGTTCTTC. Its translation is CASSLAFRLAGENEQFF.

V and J are TRBV7-9 and TRBJ2-1; 10 bases align to TRBD1. With V trimmed by 5 bases and J by 12 bases, 7 bases remained unmatched. The CDR3 spans 13 residues. Germline values: CDR1 SEHNR, CDR2 FQNEAQ (reference sequence). The CDR3 nucleotides are TGTGCCAGCAGCAGGACAGGGGGAGGGGGGCAGTTCTTC. It codes for CASSRTGGGGQFF.

J is TRBJ2-1 and V is TRBV10-3; weak D call: TRBD2 (6 bases). Germline values: CDR1 ENHRY, CDR2 SYGVKD. Trimming took 8 bases from V and 4 from J, leaving 15 bases between them. CDR3 length: 14 amino acids. The CDR3 here is CAIGPGGDYNEQFF. DNA for the CDR3: TGTGCCATCGGGCCCGGCGGGGATTACAATGAGCAGTTCTTC.

This clone came up a few times. The chain carries TRBV27 and TRBJ2-5, with 7 bases matching TRBD1. This CDR3 is 16 amino acids long. Germline V lookup: CDR1 MNHEY, CDR2 SMNVEV (reference sequence). Unmatched junction bases numbered 10, after V lost 6 bases and J lost 0 bases. The CDR3 sequence is CASRRSRGLYQETQYF. The CDR3 DNA reads TGTGCCAGCAGAAGGTCTAGGGGGCTGTACCAAGAGACCCAGTACTTC.

The chain links TRBV21-1 to TRBJ2-4; TRBD1 is the table's D call, not checked against the DNA. TRBV21-1 is a listed pseudogene. The CDR3 consists of 18 residues. The CDR3 DNA reads TGTGCCAGCTGGCCCTGGGGGACAGGGCAGGGGGCCAAAAACATTCAGTACTTC. As protein: CASWPWGTGQGAKNIQYF.

This chain connects TRBV4-2 to TRBJ2-2, with D hard to call. The CDR3 is 16 amino acids. Germline CDR1 reads LGHNA; CDR2 reads YNFKEQ. Trimming pared 1 base from V and 1 base from J, leaving 10 bases between. The CDR3 loop is CASSQVVGLNTGELFF. CDR3 bases: TGTGCCAGCAGCCAAGTTGTTGGCCTGAACACCGGGGAGCTGTTTTTT.

The gene calls are TRBV5-1 and TRBJ2-7; tentative D call: TRBD1 (7 bases). V was clipped by 2 bases and J by 3 bases, with 24 bases between them. Germline V CDR1 and CDR2: SGHRS, YFSETQ. The CDR3 has 18 amino acids. CDR3 in DNA: TGCGCCAGCAGCTTTTCTACAGGGGTGCGGGGCCTCCTCTACGAGCAGTACTTC. It specifies CASSFSTGVRGLLYEQYF.